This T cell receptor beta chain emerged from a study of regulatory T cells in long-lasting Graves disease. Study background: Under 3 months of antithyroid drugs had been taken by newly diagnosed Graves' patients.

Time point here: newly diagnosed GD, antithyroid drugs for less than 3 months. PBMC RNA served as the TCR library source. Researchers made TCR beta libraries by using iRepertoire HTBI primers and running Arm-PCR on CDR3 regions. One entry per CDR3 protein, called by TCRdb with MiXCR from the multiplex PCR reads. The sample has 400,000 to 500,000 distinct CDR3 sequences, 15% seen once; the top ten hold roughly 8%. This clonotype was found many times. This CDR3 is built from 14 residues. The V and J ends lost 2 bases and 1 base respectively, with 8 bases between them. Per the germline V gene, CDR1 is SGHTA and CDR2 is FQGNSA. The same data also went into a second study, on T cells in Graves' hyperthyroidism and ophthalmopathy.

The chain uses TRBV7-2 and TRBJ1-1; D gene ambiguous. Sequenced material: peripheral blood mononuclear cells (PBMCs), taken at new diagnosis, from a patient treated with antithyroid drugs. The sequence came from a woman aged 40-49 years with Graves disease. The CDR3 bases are TGTGCCAGCAGCTTAAGACTACAGAACACTGAAGCTTTCTTT. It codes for CASSLRLQNTEAFF.